This TCR beta chain was obtained from a study of T cell responses to AZD1222 COVID-19 vaccine. As for the study in general: Second doses at about 4 or about 12 weeks were pooled. General study results and limits: Repertoires in all cases were sampled only once the peak T cell response had passed.

The V end lost 8 bases, the J end lost 7 bases, and 20 bases lay between the germline ends. Per germline, CDR1 MNHEY and CDR2 SVGAGI. The CDR3 is made up of 14 amino acids. The table came from immunoSEQ multiplex PCR; TCRdb's copy has only in-frame clones and leaves some out. The table has some 130,000 clones, roughly 82% seen once. As concerns this clone: What it binds is not known.

Sequenced material: peripheral blood, taken on day 0 of AZD1222 vaccination. The chain has TRBV6-5 and TRBJ1-2, with TRBD1 as a possible D gene (5 bases). This sequence originates from an adult in good health. CDR3: CASLEPGAAGGYTF. In nucleotides, the CDR3 is TGTGCCAGCCTCGAGCCCGGGGCCGCGGGTGGCTACACCTTC.